This T cell receptor (beta chain) is from a study of cytomegalovirus exposure and HLA in healthy donors. Whole-study results and caveats: Associated with cytomegalovirus, according to the listing, were around 160 TCR beta chains.

Comments on this clone: The antigen is unknown.

Generated by immunoSEQ multiplex PCR, the TCRdb table keeps only in-frame clones and is missing some. The sample lists 100,000 to 120,000 clones; roughly 84% were seen once. Trimming at V came to 5 bases and at J to 4 bases, leaving 7 bases not matched to a gene. Germline V CDR1 and CDR2: SEHNR, FQNEAQ (reference sequence). The length of the CDR3 is 15 residues. The chain has TRBV7-9 and TRBJ2-3, with TRBD1 matching 9 bases. The clonotype comes from a woman younger than 30 in good health and CMV-seronegative. Sequenced material: PBMCs. CDR3 bases: TGTGCCAGCAGCGTTCCGGGACAGGGATCAGATACGCAGTATTTT. This encodes CASSVPGQGSDTQYF.